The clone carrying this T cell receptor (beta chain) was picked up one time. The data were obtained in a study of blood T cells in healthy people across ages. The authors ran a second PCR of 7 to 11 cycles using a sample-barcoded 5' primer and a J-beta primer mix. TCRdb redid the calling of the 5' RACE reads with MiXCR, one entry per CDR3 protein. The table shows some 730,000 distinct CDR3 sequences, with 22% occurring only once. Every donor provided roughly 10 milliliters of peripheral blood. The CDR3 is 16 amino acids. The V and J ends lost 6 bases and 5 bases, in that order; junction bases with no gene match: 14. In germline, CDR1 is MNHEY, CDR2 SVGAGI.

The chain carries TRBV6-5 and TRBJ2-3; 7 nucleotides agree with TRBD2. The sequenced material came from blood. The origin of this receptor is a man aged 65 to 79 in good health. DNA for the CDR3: TGTGCCAGCAGGCCCCTTGGGGGAGGGGAGGGAGATACGCAGTATTTT. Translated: CASRPLGGGEGDTQYF.